The clone carrying this TCR beta chain came up once. A much larger clone lies one base from this, so it may be a read error. The data were obtained in a study of blood T cells in healthy people across ages. At the level of the study: Template switching retrieved approximately one barcoded beta molecule for each two T cells.

Next came a second PCR, run for roughly 7 to 12 cycles, which used a sample-barcoded 5' primer along with a J-beta primer mix. One entry per CDR3 protein, called by TCRdb with MiXCR from the 5' RACE reads. The sample records around 1,500,000 distinct CDR3 sequences, roughly 27% being singletons. Per sample, at least 5 micrograms of total RNA were extracted. Germline V gives CDR1 ENHRY, CDR2 SYGVKD. With 11 bases clipped from V and 4 bases from J, the junction kept 9 bases outside the gene matches. CDR3 length: 13 residues. The chain employs TRBV10-3 and TRBJ2-7, with 9 bases fitting TRBD1. This sequence was found in a woman in her thirties in good health. What was sequenced was blood. The chain's CDR3 is CASRDRDGYEQYF. The CDR3 DNA sequence: TGTGCCTCCCGGGACAGGGACGGGTACGAGCAGTACTTC.